This T cell receptor beta chain was captured in a study of metastatic and nonmetastatic thyroid tumors. With V trimmed by 3 bases and J by 5 bases, 6 bases remained unmatched. The CDR3 is 13 residues long. Germline V gene sequence: CDR1 GTSNPN, CDR2 SVGIG (reference sequence). No patient received treatment before thyroid surgery. This clone occurred once. TCRdb reassembled clones from the PCR reads with MiXCR. The sample lists thousands of clones, around two fifths seen once, with about 24% in the top ten. The TCR was taken from a female donor with papillary thyroid cancer or a benign thyroid nodule (not recorded which). Some clones in this sample may be carry-over from other donors' samples. The chain recombines TRBV30 with TRBJ2-5; 7 bases agree with TRBD1. The sample was tumor tissue. CDR3 protein: CAWRSQGVETQYF. In nucleotides, the CDR3 is TGTGCCTGGAGGAGTCAGGGGGTCGAGACCCAGTACTTC.